The rows below give T cell receptor beta chains drawn from one sample of a study of beta chain features in type 1 diabetes. Using immunoSEQ multiplex PCR, the repertoire was profiled, and TCRdb retains in-frame clones only, with some absent. The table has approximately 270,000 clones, over 11% seen once. The source material was naive CD4+ T cells from blood. These receptors were taken from a man aged 25 to 40 with type 1 diabetes. CDR3s include the opening cysteine and the closing phenylalanine or tryptophan. A D gene is named only where the DNA matches it firmly. Clone size is shown for a subset of rows, as once, few, many or a class of expanded clone.

v_gene,d_gene,j_gene,abundance,CDR3aa,CDR3nt
TRBV11-2,TRBD2,TRBJ2-5,-,CASSLGGEAGGPWETQYF,TGTGCCAGCAGCTTAGGCGGCGAAGCGGGAGGGCCTTGGGAGACCCAGTACTTC
TRBV2,TRBD2,TRBJ2-3,-,CARRLAGGTDTQYF,TGTGCCAGAAGACTAGCGGGAGGCACAGATACGCAGTATTTT
TRBV28,-,TRBJ1-1,-,CASSSLTLRTENTEAFF,TGTGCCAGCAGTTCACTCACCCTCCGCACAGAGAACACTGAAGCTTTCTTT
TRBV29-1,TRBD1,TRBJ1-2,few,CSVLRDRWYGYTF,TGCAGCGTTCTCCGGGACAGGTGGTATGGCTACACCTTC
TRBV7-9,-,TRBJ2-5,-,CASSPRTQETQYF,TGTGCCAGCAGCCCACGGACTCAAGAGACCCAGTACTTC
TRBV29-1,TRBD2,TRBJ2-5,few,CSGGLAGGGETQYF,TGCAGCGGGGGACTAGCGGGAGGCGGGGAGACCCAGTACTTC
TRBV28,TRBD2,TRBJ2-1,few,CASSLSGGAWGEQFF,TGTGCCAGCAGTTTGAGCGGGGGGGCTTGGGGGGAGCAGTTCTTC
TRBV29-1,-,TRBJ1-2,few,CSVGEGGYGYTF,TGCAGCGTAGGAGAAGGGGGCTATGGCTACACCTTC
TRBV7-9,-,TRBJ1-2,few,CASSLDRGISDYGYTF,TGTGCCAGCAGCTTAGACCGGGGAATAAGTGACTATGGCTACACCTTC
TRBV18,-,TRBJ2-5,-,CASSPFSQNQETQYF,TGTGCCAGCTCACCATTCAGTCAAAACCAAGAGACCCAGTACTTC
TRBV5-5,TRBD1,TRBJ2-7,few,CASRWGQGSYEQYF,TGTGCCAGCAGGTGGGGACAGGGGTCCTACGAGCAGTACTTC
TRBV10-3,TRBD2,TRBJ2-3,few,CAISESSGRTDTQYF,TGTGCCATCAGTGAGAGTAGCGGGAGGACAGATACGCAGTATTTT
TRBV19,TRBD2,TRBJ2-1,few,CASSIGASGRKNEQFF,TGTGCCAGTAGTATAGGGGCTAGCGGGAGGAAGAATGAGCAGTTCTTC
TRBV6-6,-,TRBJ2-2,-,CASRTGRTGELFF,TGTGCCAGCAGGACGGGGAGGACCGGGGAGCTGTTTTTT
TRBV28,-,TRBJ2-7,-,CASSLRQSYEQYF,TGTGCCAGCAGTTTACGACAGTCGTACGAGCAGTACTTC
TRBV9,-,TRBJ2-2,-,CASSAYWRSANTGELFF,TGTGCCAGCAGCGCTTACTGGCGGAGTGCGAACACCGGGGAGCTGTTTTTT
TRBV7-2,TRBD1,TRBJ1-2,few,CASSLGQGAVYGYTF,TGTGCCAGCAGCTTAGGCCAGGGGGCAGTCTATGGCTACACCTTC
TRBV6-5,-,TRBJ1-1,-,CASSYRGNTEAFF,TGTGCCAGCAGTTATAGAGGGAACACTGAAGCTTTCTTT
TRBV7-3,TRBD2,TRBJ2-7,-,CASSLVAGGSYEQYF,TGTGCCAGCAGCTTAGTCGCGGGAGGGTCCTACGAGCAGTACTTC
TRBV11-3,-,TRBJ2-7,-,CASSRELYEQYF,TGTGCCAGCAGCCGGGAGCTCTACGAGCAGTACTTC
TRBV9,-,TRBJ2-2,-,CASSVAVTGELFF,TGTGCCAGCAGCGTAGCCGTCACCGGGGAGCTGTTTTTT
TRBV7-2,TRBD2,TRBJ2-7,-,CASSLILAGSPYEQYF,TGTGCCAGCAGCTTAATACTAGCGGGATCCCCCTACGAGCAGTACTTC
TRBV11-3,TRBD2,TRBJ2-1,few,CASSVRSGRAAYNEQFF,TGTGCCAGCAGCGTACGTAGCGGGAGGGCCGCCTACAATGAGCAGTTCTTC
TRBV6-5,-,TRBJ2-5,few,CASKTFGSKETQYF,TGTGCCAGCAAGACGTTCGGGAGTAAAGAGACCCAGTACTTC
TRBV29-1,-,TRBJ2-6,few,CSVVGSPSGANVLTF,TGCAGCGTTGTGGGCAGCCCCTCTGGGGCCAACGTCCTGACTTTC
TRBV2,-,TRBJ2-5,few,CASSEATSQETQYF,TGTGCCAGCAGTGAAGCCACCTCCCAGGAGACCCAGTACTTC
TRBV19,TRBD1,TRBJ2-7,-,CASSLGQGFQGSHEQYF,TGTGCCAGTAGTCTGGGACAGGGCTTTCAGGGGTCCCACGAGCAGTACTTC